This T cell receptor beta chain came from a study of CD8 T cell repertoires and HIV-1 epitope variants. With regard to this clone: Its specificity is not known.

Repertoires were generated with immunoSEQ multiplex PCR, while TCRdb's copy carries only in-frame clones and drops some. The data contain 5,900 or so clones, over 55% of them singletons. CDR3 length: 11 amino acids. V lost 7 bases, J lost 7 bases, and 8 bases lay in between. Germline V CDR1 and CDR2: MDHEN, SYDVKM. The sequence was obtained from a male donor with HIV. Material: cultured CD8+ T cells derived from PBMCs. The V and J genes are TRBV28 and TRBJ2-1, with D unclear. In DNA form, the CDR3 reads TGTGCCAGCAACCTAGGGAATGAGCAGTTCTTC. It yields the protein CASNLGNEQFF.